These 6 T cell receptor beta chains came from one sample sequenced in a study of CD8 T cells in ankylosing spondylitis. TCRdb fed the 5' RACE reads into MiXCR, producing one record per CDR3 protein. The sample holds about 200,000 distinct CDR3 sequences; roughly 24% are singletons and the top ten take 5% to 8%. The material sequenced was blood, either unsorted or a sorted T cell fraction (not recorded which). These receptors were obtained from a male donor with ankylosing spondylitis or in good health (not recorded which).

This clonotype has at least ten counts. The gene calls are TRBV7-2 and TRBJ1-1, with TRBD1 as a possible D gene (6 bases). V lost 2 bases, J lost 6 bases, and 13 bases lay in between. Germline V lookup: CDR1 SGHTA, CDR2 FQGNSA. CDR3 length: 14 residues. CDR3 region: CASSLRGGHAEAFF. The CDR3 DNA follows: TGTGCCAGCAGCTTACGGGGGGGGCACGCTGAAGCTTTCTTT.

The V gene is TRBV20-1, the J gene TRBJ1-4, with a tentative D call TRBD1 (5 bases). The germline V gene encodes CDR1 DFQATT and CDR2 SNEGSKA (reference sequence). V was shortened by 3 bases and J by 8 bases, with 13 bases between the two germline ends. The CDR3 covers 13 residues. CDR3 loop: CSARGSKGEKLFF. CDR3 DNA sequence: TGCAGTGCTAGGGGCAGCAAGGGGGAAAAACTGTTTTTT.

The chain recombines TRBV20-1 with TRBJ2-7; 7 nucleotides align to TRBD1. The trim removed 6 bases at V and 3 bases at J, leaving 5 bases unmatched. Germline CDR1 and CDR2: DFQATT and SNEGSKA (reference sequence). The length of the CDR3 is 12 residues. CDR3 DNA: TGCAGTGCAACCGGGACAGACTACGAGCAGTACTTC. Protein: CSATGTDYEQYF.

This clonotype was recorded many times. The CDR3, as DNA: TGTGCCAGCAGCCAAGACGCCAGCGGGAGTCAAGATACGCAGTATTTT. Its protein product is CASSQDASGSQDTQYF. The J gene is TRBJ2-3, the V gene TRBV4-2, with 8 bases lining up with TRBD2. The junction had 7 bases not matched to a gene; V was cut back by 0 bases and J by 5 bases. In germline, CDR1 is LGHNA, CDR2 YNFKEQ. The CDR3 is 16 residues long.

In this sample, this clonotype turned up many times. The DNA of the CDR3 is TGCAGCGTCACGTCTAAGGATATCCAAGAGACCCAGTACTTC. It codes for CSVTSKDIQETQYF. The chain carries TRBV29-1 and TRBJ2-5; D unresolved. Trimming took 6 bases from V and 1 from J, leaving 15 bases between them. Germline V CDR1 and CDR2: SQVTM, ANQGSEA. CDR3 length: 14 residues.

This clonotype has more than one count but fewer than ten. The chain employs TRBV6-5 and TRBJ2-2; no firm D call. Trimming stripped 5 bases from V and 8 bases from J, with 9 bases between. In germline, CDR1 is MNHEY, CDR2 SVGAGI. The CDR3 is 12 amino acids. CDR3 protein: CASSRGGGELFF. The CDR3 DNA reads as TGTGCCAGCAGTCGAGGTGGGGGGGAGCTGTTTTTT.